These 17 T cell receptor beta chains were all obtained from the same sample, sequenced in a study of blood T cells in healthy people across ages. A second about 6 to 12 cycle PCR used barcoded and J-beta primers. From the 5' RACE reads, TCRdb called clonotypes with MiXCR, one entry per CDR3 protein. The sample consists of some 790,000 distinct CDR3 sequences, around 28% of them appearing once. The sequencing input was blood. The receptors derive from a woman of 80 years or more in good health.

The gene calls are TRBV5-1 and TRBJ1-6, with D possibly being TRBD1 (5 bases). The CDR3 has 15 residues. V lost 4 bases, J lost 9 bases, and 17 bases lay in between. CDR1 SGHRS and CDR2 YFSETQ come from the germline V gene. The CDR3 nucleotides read TGCGCCAGCAGCACGAATGGGGGGAGTGGTTCACCCCTCCACTTT. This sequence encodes CASSTNGGSGSPLHF.

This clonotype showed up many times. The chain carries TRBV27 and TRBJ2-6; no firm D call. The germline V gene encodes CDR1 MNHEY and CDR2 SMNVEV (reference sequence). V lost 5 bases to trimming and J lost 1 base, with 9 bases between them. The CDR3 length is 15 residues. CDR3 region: CASSPLSSGANVLTF. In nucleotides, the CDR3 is TGTGCCAGCAGTCCCCTGAGTTCTGGGGCCAACGTCCTGACTTTC. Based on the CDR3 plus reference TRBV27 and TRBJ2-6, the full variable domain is EAQVTQNPRYLITVTGKKLTVTCSQNMNHEYMSWYRQDPGLGLRQIYYSMNVEVTDKGDVPEGYKVSRKEKRNFPLILESPSPNQTSLYFCASSPLSSGANVLTFGAGSRLTVL.

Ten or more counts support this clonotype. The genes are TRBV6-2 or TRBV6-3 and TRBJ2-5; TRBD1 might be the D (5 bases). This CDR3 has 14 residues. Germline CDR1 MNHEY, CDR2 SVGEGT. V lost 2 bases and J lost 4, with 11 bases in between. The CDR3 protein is CASSYVDMGETQYF. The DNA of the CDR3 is TGTGCCAGCAGTTACGTGGACATGGGAGAGACCCAGTACTTC.

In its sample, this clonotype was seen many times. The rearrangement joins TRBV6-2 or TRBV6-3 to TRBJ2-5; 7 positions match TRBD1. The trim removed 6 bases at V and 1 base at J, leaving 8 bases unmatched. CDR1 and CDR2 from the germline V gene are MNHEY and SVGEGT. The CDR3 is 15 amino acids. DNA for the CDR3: TGTGCCAGCAGCAAAACCGGGACAGCCCAAGAGACCCAGTACTTC. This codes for CASSKTGTAQETQYF.

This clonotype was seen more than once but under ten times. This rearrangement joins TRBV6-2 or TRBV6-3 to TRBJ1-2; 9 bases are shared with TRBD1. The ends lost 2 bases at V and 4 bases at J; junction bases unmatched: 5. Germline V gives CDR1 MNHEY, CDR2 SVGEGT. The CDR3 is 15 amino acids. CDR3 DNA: TGTGCCAGCAGTTACGGACAGGGGCCTCGCTATGGCTACACCTTC. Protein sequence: CASSYGQGPRYGYTF.

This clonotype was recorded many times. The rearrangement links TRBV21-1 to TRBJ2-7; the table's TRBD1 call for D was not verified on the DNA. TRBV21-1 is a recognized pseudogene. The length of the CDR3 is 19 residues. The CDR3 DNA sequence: TGTGCCAGCAGCAAAAAACCAGGGAACGAGGGGGATACACCCAGCGAGCAGTACTTC. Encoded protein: CASSKKPGNEGDTPSEQYF.

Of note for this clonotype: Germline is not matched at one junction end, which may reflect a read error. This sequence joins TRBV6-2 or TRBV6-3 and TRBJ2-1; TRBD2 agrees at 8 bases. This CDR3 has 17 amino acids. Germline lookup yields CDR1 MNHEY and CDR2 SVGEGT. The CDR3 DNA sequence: TGTGTCAGCAGTTACAGTCCACCGGGGGGGCTCTACAATGAGCAGTTCTTC. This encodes CVSSYSPPGGLYNEQFF.

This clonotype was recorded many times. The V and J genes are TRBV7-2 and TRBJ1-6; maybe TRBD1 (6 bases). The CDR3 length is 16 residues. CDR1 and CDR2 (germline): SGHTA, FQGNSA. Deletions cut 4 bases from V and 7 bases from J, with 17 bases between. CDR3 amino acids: CASSSFPGTRNSPLHF. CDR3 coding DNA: TGTGCCAGCAGCTCGTTCCCCGGGACAAGGAATTCACCCCTCCACTTT.

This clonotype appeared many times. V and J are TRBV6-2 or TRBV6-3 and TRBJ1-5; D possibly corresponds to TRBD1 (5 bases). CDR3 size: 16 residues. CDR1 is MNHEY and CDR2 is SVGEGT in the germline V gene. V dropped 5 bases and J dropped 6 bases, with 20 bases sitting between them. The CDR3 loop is CASSASDQTVAQPQHF. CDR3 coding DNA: TGTGCCAGCAGTGCCAGTGACCAGACAGTGGCTCAGCCCCAGCATTTT.

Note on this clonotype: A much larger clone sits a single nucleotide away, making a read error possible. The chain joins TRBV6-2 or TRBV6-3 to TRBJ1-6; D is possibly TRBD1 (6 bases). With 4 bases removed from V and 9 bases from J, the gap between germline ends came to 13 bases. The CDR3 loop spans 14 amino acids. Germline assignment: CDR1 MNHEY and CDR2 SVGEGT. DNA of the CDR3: TGTGCCAGCAGTTCTACAGGGAGCCCTTCACCCCTCCACTTT. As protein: CASSSTGSPSPLHF.

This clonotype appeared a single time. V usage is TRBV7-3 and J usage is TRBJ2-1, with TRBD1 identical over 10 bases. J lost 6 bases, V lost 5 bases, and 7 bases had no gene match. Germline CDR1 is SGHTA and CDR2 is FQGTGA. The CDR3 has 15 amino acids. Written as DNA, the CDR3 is TGTGCCAGCAGCCCCAACCGGGACAGGGGCAATGAGCAGTTCTTC. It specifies CASSPNRDRGNEQFF.

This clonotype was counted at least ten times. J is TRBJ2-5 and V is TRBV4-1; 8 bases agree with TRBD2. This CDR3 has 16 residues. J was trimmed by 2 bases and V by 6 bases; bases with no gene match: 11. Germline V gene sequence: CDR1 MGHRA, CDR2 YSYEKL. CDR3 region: CASRPDGAGEQETQYF. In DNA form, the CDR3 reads TGCGCCAGCAGACCGGATGGAGCGGGGGAACAAGAGACCCAGTACTTC.

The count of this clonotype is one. CDR3 nucleotides: TGTGCCAGTAGTATAGCCTACGGGGGCTCCGCTGGGGCCAACGTCCTGACTTTC. Protein product: CASSIAYGGSAGANVLTF. The rearrangement joins TRBV19 to TRBJ2-6; either TRBD1 or TRBD2 may supply D (6 bases each). The CDR3 length is 18 residues. Germline-derived CDR1 and CDR2 are LNHDA and SQIVND (reference sequence). V lost 1 base, J lost 2 bases, and 15 bases lay in between.

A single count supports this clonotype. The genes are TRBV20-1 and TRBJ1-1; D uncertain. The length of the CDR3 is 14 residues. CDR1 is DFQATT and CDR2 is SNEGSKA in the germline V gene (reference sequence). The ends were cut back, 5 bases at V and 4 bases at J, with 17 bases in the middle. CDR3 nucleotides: TGCAGTGCTCGTAAGGGAGGGCCCGGCACTGAAGCTTTCTTT. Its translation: CSARKGGPGTEAFF.

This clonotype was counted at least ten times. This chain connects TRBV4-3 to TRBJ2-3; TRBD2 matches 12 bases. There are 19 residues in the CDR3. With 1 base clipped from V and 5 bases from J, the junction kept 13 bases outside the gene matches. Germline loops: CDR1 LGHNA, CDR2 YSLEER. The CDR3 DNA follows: TGCGCCAGCAGCCAAGCCTTAATACTAGCGGGGGGACATCAAGATACGCAGTATTTT. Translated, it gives CASSQALILAGGHQDTQYF.

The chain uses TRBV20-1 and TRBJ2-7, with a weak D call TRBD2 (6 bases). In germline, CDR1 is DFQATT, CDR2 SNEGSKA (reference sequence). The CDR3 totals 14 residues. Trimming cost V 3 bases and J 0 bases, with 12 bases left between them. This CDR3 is CSASATSRSYEQYF. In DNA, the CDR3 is TGCAGTGCTAGTGCCACTAGCCGCTCCTACGAGCAGTACTTC.

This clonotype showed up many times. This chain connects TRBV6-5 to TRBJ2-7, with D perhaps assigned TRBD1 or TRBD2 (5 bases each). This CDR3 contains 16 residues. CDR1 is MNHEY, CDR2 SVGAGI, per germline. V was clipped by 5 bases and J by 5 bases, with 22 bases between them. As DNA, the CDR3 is TGTGCCAGCAGTCTATGGGACGTCTCTCCGCTCCACGAGCAGTACTTC. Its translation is CASSLWDVSPLHEQYF.